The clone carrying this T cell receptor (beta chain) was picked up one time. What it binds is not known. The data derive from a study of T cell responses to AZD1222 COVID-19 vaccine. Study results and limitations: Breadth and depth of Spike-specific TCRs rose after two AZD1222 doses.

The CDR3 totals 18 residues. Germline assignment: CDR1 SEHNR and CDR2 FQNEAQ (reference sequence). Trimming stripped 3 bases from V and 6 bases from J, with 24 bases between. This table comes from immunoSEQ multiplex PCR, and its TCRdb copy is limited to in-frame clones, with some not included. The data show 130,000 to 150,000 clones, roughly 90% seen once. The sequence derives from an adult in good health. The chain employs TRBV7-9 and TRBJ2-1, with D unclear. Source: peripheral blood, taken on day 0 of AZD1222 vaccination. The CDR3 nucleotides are TGTGCCAGCAGCTTTCGAAGCCCAAGGCAGCCTAGACGCAATGAGCAGTTCTTC. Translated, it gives CASSFRSPRQPRRNEQFF.